These 18 T cell receptor beta chains were sequenced from one sample in a study of T cells in Graves' hyperthyroidism and ophthalmopathy. Template material for amplifying TCR beta CDR3 regions consisted of RNA transcripts. Carried out on the TCR CDR3, a first-round RT-PCR used the HTBI primer set. A single record per CDR3 protein comes from TCRdb applying MiXCR to the multiplex PCR reads. The sample contains 400,000 or so distinct CDR3 sequences, roughly 15% of which appear only once. Source material: blood. These receptor sequences come from an older woman with Graves' ophthalmopathy.

This clonotype has at least ten counts. This chain's CDR3 is CSVEGAGGYEQYF. The CDR3 DNA reads TGCAGCGTTGAAGGGGCAGGGGGCTACGAGCAGTACTTC. The chain couples TRBV29-1 to TRBJ2-7, with 7 nucleotides matching TRBD1. This CDR3 has 13 residues. Germline loops: CDR1 SQVTM, CDR2 ANQGSEA. With 1 base clipped from V and 3 bases from J, the junction kept 3 bases outside the gene matches.

The chain joins TRBV6-1 to TRBJ2-3; 8 bases align to TRBD2. CDR1 and CDR2 from the germline V gene are MNHNS and SASEGT. The V gene end was trimmed by 4 bases and the J gene end by 10 bases; junction bases not matched to a gene: 13. The CDR3 covers 15 residues. DNA for the CDR3: TGTGCCAGCAGTGGGGGACTAGTGGGAGGGATGGCGCAGTATTTT. It yields the protein CASSGGLVGGMAQYF.

This clonotype was seen at least ten times. The V gene is TRBV3-1, the J gene TRBJ2-3; tentative D call: TRBD2 (5 bases). The CDR3 is 14 amino acids. CDR1 and CDR2 from the germline V gene are LGHDT and YNNKEL (reference sequence). Trimming took 0 bases from V and 5 from J, leaving 9 bases between them. The CDR3 DNA sequence: TGTGCCAGCAGCCAAGATCTCCGGGAAGATACGCAGTATTTT. It translates to CASSQDLREDTQYF.

There are many counts of this clonotype. This chain joins TRBV12-3 or TRBV12-4 and TRBJ1-2, with D uncertain. The CDR3 extends over 13 amino acids. The V gene lost 3 bases and the J gene lost 7 bases, with 12 bases spanning the gap. The CDR3 sequence: CASSFPRSGGYTF. In DNA form, the CDR3 reads TGTGCCAGCAGTTTCCCAAGGTCGGGTGGCTACACCTTC.

At least ten counts were recorded for this clonotype. The chain has TRBV7-8 and TRBJ2-1, with TRBD1 matching 12 bases. The V and J ends lost 5 bases and 6 bases, in that order; junction bases with no gene match: 5. Germline CDR1 and CDR2: SGHVS and FQNEAQ. The CDR3 has 15 residues. The CDR3, as DNA: TGTGCCAGCAGCCAGGGACAGGGGGCTCGCAATGAGCAGTTCTTC. Its translation is CASSQGQGARNEQFF.

The chain has TRBV3-1 and TRBJ2-1, with D hard to call. The CDR3 runs to 15 residues. CDR1 and CDR2 from the germline V gene are LGHDT and YNNKEL (reference sequence). Deletions cut 7 bases from V and 0 bases from J, with 13 bases between. The CDR3 sequence: CASTHNPLSYNEQFF. The CDR3, as DNA: TGTGCCAGCACCCACAACCCCCTCTCCTACAATGAGCAGTTCTTC.

At least ten counts were recorded for this clonotype. The chain carries TRBV12-3 or TRBV12-4 and TRBJ1-4; the D is unclear. With 4 bases removed from V and 0 bases from J, the gap between germline ends came to 9 bases. This CDR3 has 15 amino acids. The CDR3 loop reads CASSSPGATNEKLFF. Written as DNA, the CDR3 is TGTGCCAGCAGTTCCCCTGGGGCAACTAATGAAAAACTGTTTTTT.

CDR3 protein: CASRRQYEQYF. For the CDR3, the DNA is TGTGCCAGCCGGCGACAGTACGAGCAGTACTTC. This sequence joins TRBV6-1 and TRBJ2-7; a weak D match, TRBD1 (5 bases). Trimming pared 8 bases from V and 4 bases from J, leaving 9 bases between. The germline gives CDR1 MNHNS, CDR2 SASEGT. The CDR3 extends over 11 amino acids.

This clonotype showed up many times. The J gene is TRBJ2-5, the V gene TRBV2; D may be TRBD1 (5 bases). V was shortened by 5 bases and J by 5 bases, with 12 bases between the two germline ends. The CDR3 totals 13 residues. The germline V gene encodes CDR1 SNHLY and CDR2 FYNNEI. The CDR3 here is CASSTFGAETQYF. For the CDR3, the DNA is TGTGCCAGCAGTACTTTTGGGGCCGAGACCCAGTACTTC.

In this sample, this clonotype turned up many times. This chain joins TRBV11-2 and TRBJ2-3, with 10 bases identical to TRBD2. J was trimmed by 1 base and V by 0 bases; bases with no gene match: 7. CDR3 length equals 18 residues. Per germline, CDR1 SGHAT and CDR2 FQNNGV. The CDR3 bases are TGTGCCAGCAGCTTAGAGACTGGCGGACTAGCGGGCACAGATACGCAGTATTTT. Its protein product is CASSLETGGLAGTDTQYF.

This clonotype was detected only a few times. V is TRBV20-1 and J is TRBJ1-6, with 8 bases aligning to TRBD1. The CDR3 totals 14 residues. Losses at the gene ends were 6 bases for V and 6 bases for J; bases not matched to a gene: 7. In germline, CDR1 is DFQATT, CDR2 SNEGSKA (reference sequence). The CDR3 DNA reads TGCAGTGCACCGGACAGGGCCGGTAATTCACCCCTCCACTTT. Amino acids: CSAPDRAGNSPLHF.

This clonotype has a count of ten or more. The chain is built from TRBV3-1 and TRBJ2-3; maybe TRBD2 (6 bases). This CDR3 spans 14 amino acids. Trimming shortened V by 1 base and J by 6 bases, and 11 bases separated the two germline ends. Looked up from germline, CDR1 is LGHDT and CDR2 is YNNKEL (reference sequence). The CDR3 nucleotides are TGTGCCAGCAGCCAAGCGGGAGAGGCGGATACGCAGTATTTT. Translation gives CASSQAGEADTQYF.

V and J are TRBV6-1 and TRBJ2-1; 14 bases align to TRBD2. Germline lookup yields CDR1 MNHNS and CDR2 SASEGT. The length of the CDR3 is 15 residues. V was pared by 6 bases and J by 3 bases, with 1 base of the junction left unmatched. The CDR3 region is CASRGTSGSYNEQFF. The CDR3 DNA reads TGTGCCAGCAGGGGGACTAGCGGGAGCTACAATGAGCAGTTCTTC.

This clonotype was counted many times. The V and J genes are TRBV7-6 and TRBJ2-6; D might be TRBD2 (6 bases). CDR1 is SGHVS and CDR2 is FNYEAQ in the germline V gene. CDR3 length equals 15 residues. Between the trimmed V and J ends, which lost 5 bases and 0 bases, there was a span of 8 bases. CDR3 DNA sequence: TGTGCCAGCAGCCGGGGGAGCTCTGGGGCCAACGTCCTGACTTTC. Amino acids: CASSRGSSGANVLTF. Full variable domain (remainder filled in from reference TRBV7-6 and TRBJ2-6): GAGVSQSPRYKVTKRGQDVALRCDPISGHVSLYWYRQALGQGPEFLTYFNYEAQQDKSGLPNDRFSAERPEGSISTLTIQRTEQRDSAMYRCASSRGSSGANVLTFGAGSRLTVL.

The chain carries TRBV7-2 and TRBJ2-5; 7 bases fit TRBD1. The CDR3 is 14 residues long. V gave up 1 base and J gave up 9 bases; unmatched junction bases: 8. In germline, CDR1 is SGHTA, CDR2 FQGNSA. CDR3 DNA: TGTGCCAGCAGCTTAGTCGGGACAGATGGGTCCCAGTACTTC. This codes for CASSLVGTDGSQYF. Variable domain in full (rest from reference TRBV7-2 and TRBJ2-5): GAGVSQSPSNKVTEKGKDVELRCDPISGHTALYWYRQSLGQGLEFLIYFQGNSAPDKSGLPSDRFSAERTGGSVSTLTIQRTQQEDSAVYLCASSLVGTDGSQYFGPGTRLLVL.

There are a few counts of this clonotype. A much larger clone differs from this one at a single base, so this may be a read error. The V call is TRBV24-1, the J call TRBJ2-2; D could derive from TRBD1 or TRBD2 (5 bases each). The CDR3 runs to 17 residues. Looked up from germline, CDR1 is KGHDR and CDR2 is SFDVKD. Written as DNA, the CDR3 is TGTGCCACCAGTGACCCCCAGGGTGGCGCGAACACCGGGGAGCTGTCTTTT. It is translated as CATSDPQGGANTGELSF.

This clonotype was detected ten times or more. J is TRBJ2-2 and V is TRBV7-3; TRBD2 might be the D (6 bases). Germline V lookup: CDR1 SGHTA, CDR2 FQGTGA. V was cut by 5 bases and J by 6 bases, with 13 bases left in between. The CDR3 is made up of 14 amino acids. CDR3 nucleotide sequence: TGTGCCAGCAGCCCGGGAGTAAGCTCCGGGGAGCTGTTTTTT. It is translated as CASSPGVSSGELFF.

This clonotype was picked up a small number of times. This chain links TRBV9 with TRBJ1-6, with D hard to call. In germline, CDR1 is SGDLS, CDR2 YYNGEE. V dropped 5 bases and J dropped 5 bases, with 14 bases sitting between them. The CDR3 is made up of 15 amino acids. CDR3 nucleotide sequence: TGTGCCAGCAGTATCTGGCCGACCCATAATTCACCCCTCCACTTT. Translated, it gives CASSIWPTHNSPLHF. The variable domain in full, with the rest retrieved from reference TRBV9 and TRBJ1-6, is DSGVTQTPKHLITATGQRVTLRCSPRSGDLSVYWYQQSLDQGLQFLIQYYNGEERAKGNILERFSAQQFPDLHSELNLSSLELGDSALYFCASSIWPTHNSPLHFGNGTRLTVT.